The T cell receptor (beta chain) under discussion was sequenced for a study of T cell repertoires in cytomegalovirus infection. A word on this clonotype: The antigen is not known.

The CDR3 is made up of 14 amino acids. Germline V gene data show CDR1 as SEHNR and CDR2 as FQNEAQ (reference sequence). Trimming took 5 bases from V and 8 from J, leaving 16 bases between them. Study results and limitations: Totalled public TCR beta family frequency picked out people who carried CMV plus the relevant HLA. Ex vivo, HLA-C-restricted CMV-specific TCR beta clonotypes prevailed over the rest of the response.

One entry per CDR3 protein, called by TCRdb with MiXCR from the reads. Of a few hundred thousand distinct CDR3 sequences in the sample, less than 30% are singletons; the top ten hold under 15%. The sample comprised PBMCs. The clonotype originates from a human donor in good health (CMV status not recorded). Some clones in this sample may be carry-over from other donors' samples. The rearrangement links TRBV7-9 to TRBJ2-4, with D unresolved. The CDR3 region is CASSDPNDGDIQYF. The CDR3 DNA reads TGTGCCAGCAGCGACCCGAATGATGGAGACATTCAGTACTTC.